The 27 T cell receptor beta chains listed next were all sequenced from one sample in a study of control samples from healthy donors and cancer patients. This table comes from immunoSEQ multiplex PCR, and its TCRdb copy is limited to in-frame clones, with some not included. The sample shows 150,000 to 200,000 clones, about 91% of them seen only once. What was sequenced was blood. These receptors all stem from a woman aged 40-49 years in good health.

The chain combines TRBV13 with TRBJ1-1; D is perhaps TRBD1 (5 bases). The CDR3 loop spans 14 amino acids. Germline V CDR1 and CDR2: PRHDT, FYEKMQ (reference sequence). With 5 bases removed from V and 3 bases from J, the gap between germline ends came to 13 bases. This CDR3 reads CASSPLMGDTEAFF. CDR3 bases: TGTGCCAGCAGCCCACTGATGGGGGACACTGAAGCTTTCTTT.

This rearrangement joins TRBV4-1 to TRBJ2-1; 10 nucleotides line up with TRBD1. This CDR3 is 15 amino acids long. Germline V gives CDR1 MGHRA, CDR2 YSYEKL. Unmatched junction bases numbered 8, after V lost 3 bases and J lost 9 bases. CDR3 region: CASSQLGQGRVEQFF. The CDR3 DNA sequence: TGCGCCAGCAGCCAGCTGGGACAGGGGAGGGTTGAGCAGTTCTTC.

This sequence joins TRBV5-1 and TRBJ1-1; D is unclear. Germline CDR1 is SGHRS and CDR2 is YFSETQ. The CDR3 extends over 13 amino acids. Trimming took 2 bases from V and 1 from J, leaving 6 bases between them. In DNA form, the CDR3 reads TGCGCCAGCAGCTTTTTTTCGAACACTGAAGCTTTCTTT. This encodes CASSFFSNTEAFF.

The rearrangement uses TRBV6-6 and TRBJ2-1, with D maybe TRBD2 (5 bases). The CDR3 has 15 amino acids. Trimming cost V 5 bases and J 6 bases, with 17 bases left between them. Germline values: CDR1 MNHNY, CDR2 SVGAGI (reference sequence). CDR3 nucleotides: TGTGCCAGCAGTACCCAAGAGGGCTACTTCAATGAGCAGTTCTTC. Its translation: CASSTQEGYFNEQFF.

V usage is TRBV2 and J usage is TRBJ2-7; 10 bases align to TRBD2. Germline CDR1 SNHLY, CDR2 FYNNEI. V lost 0 bases to trimming and J lost 1 base; unmatched junction nucleotides: 6. The CDR3 contains 17 residues. The CDR3 is CASSEALPSGGSYEQYF. CDR3 coding DNA: TGTGCCAGCAGTGAAGCGCTTCCTAGCGGGGGATCCTACGAGCAGTACTTC.

This chain uses TRBV7-9 with TRBJ1-2, with D unresolved. The CDR3 totals 16 residues. Germline loops: CDR1 SEHNR, CDR2 FQNEAQ (reference sequence). V lost 3 bases to trimming and J lost 2 bases, with 16 bases between them. This CDR3 is CASSFGSAGGNYGYTF. The CDR3 region has the DNA TGTGCCAGCAGCTTCGGTTCCGCAGGAGGAAACTATGGCTACACCTTC.

The V and J genes are TRBV27 and TRBJ1-6, with 8 bases fitting TRBD1. This CDR3 spans 14 amino acids. Germline loops: CDR1 MNHEY, CDR2 SMNVEV (reference sequence). With 7 bases clipped from V and 10 bases from J, the junction kept 9 bases outside the gene matches. The CDR3 nucleotides are TGTGCCAGCACCGAGACAGGGGCGGACTCACCCCTCCACTTT. Translated, it gives CASTETGADSPLHF.

The rearrangement uses TRBV3-1 (or the pseudogene TRBV3-2) and TRBJ1-1, with D possibly being TRBD1 (5 bases). The germline V gene has CDR1 LGHDT and CDR2 YNNKEL (reference sequence). V shed 4 bases and J shed 1 base, with 13 bases lying between them. CDR3 size: 15 residues. This chain's CDR3 is CASSPEGQPNTEAFF. For the CDR3, the DNA is TGTGCCAGCAGCCCCGAAGGACAACCGAACACTGAAGCTTTCTTT.

This chain connects TRBV5-6 to TRBJ2-6; tentative D call: TRBD1 (5 bases). CDR3 length equals 17 residues. CDR1 and CDR2 (germline): SGHDT, YYEEEE. The V end lost 2 bases, the J end lost 2 bases, and 14 bases lay between the germline ends. The DNA for the CDR3 is TGTGCCAGCAGCTTCAGGGAAGAGATCGCTGGGGCCAACGTCCTGACTTTC. This encodes CASSFREEIAGANVLTF.

The rearrangement joins TRBV5-1 to TRBJ2-3; maybe TRBD2 (5 bases). This CDR3 has 14 amino acids. Germline V gene sequence: CDR1 SGHRS, CDR2 YFSETQ. The V and J ends lost 6 bases and 6 bases respectively, with 17 bases between them. CDR3: CASTPTGKPDTQYF. The DNA for the CDR3 is TGCGCCAGCACCCCGACCGGGAAACCGGATACGCAGTATTTT.

The chain has TRBV19 and TRBJ1-5; D is ambiguous. The CDR3 has 14 amino acids. Germline V gene lookup returns CDR1 LNHDA and CDR2 SQIVND (reference sequence). The V end was cut by 4 bases, the J end by 7 bases, with 14 bases between. The DNA for the CDR3 is TGTGCCAGTAGTAGTGAAACACTGGGGCAGCCCCAGCATTTT. As protein: CASSSETLGQPQHF.

To note about this clone: Other DNA sequences in the sample encode the same CDR3. J is TRBJ2-2 and V is TRBV5-1; 8 bases fit TRBD2. This CDR3 is built from 17 residues. Germline V gene lookup returns CDR1 SGHRS and CDR2 YFSETQ. The V segment lost 2 bases and the J segment 1 base; nucleotides outside the gene matches: 7. In nucleotides, the CDR3 is TGCGCCAGCAGCTTCGGGCGCGGGGGGCAGAACACCGGGGAGCTGTTTTTT. This gives the protein CASSFGRGGQNTGELFF.

The chain joins TRBV5-6 to TRBJ2-5; D unresolved. This CDR3 has 14 amino acids. V lost 4 bases to trimming and J lost 1 base, with 11 bases between them. The germline gives CDR1 SGHDT, CDR2 YYEEEE. CDR3 loop: CASSRVGPQETQYF. Written as DNA, the CDR3 is TGTGCCAGCAGCCGCGTCGGGCCCCAAGAGACCCAGTACTTC.

The J gene is TRBJ2-7, the V gene TRBV6-1, with 7 bases aligning to TRBD1. Trimming at V came to 3 bases and at J to 3 bases, leaving 8 bases not matched to a gene. Germline V lookup: CDR1 MNHNS, CDR2 SASEGT. The CDR3 loop spans 15 amino acids. CDR3 protein: CASSEVEGAFYEQYF. The CDR3 DNA is TGTGCCAGCAGTGAGGTTGAGGGGGCCTTCTACGAGCAGTACTTC.

This clone was detected once. The chain uses TRBV3-1 (or the pseudogene TRBV3-2) and TRBJ1-3; D not certain. Trimming took 1 base from V and 0 from J, leaving 10 bases between them. The CDR3 sequence is 16 residues long. Germline V gene data show CDR1 as LGHDT and CDR2 as YNNKEL (reference sequence). The CDR3 loop is CASSQVHGGSGNTIYF. The CDR3 bases are TGTGCCAGCAGCCAAGTTCACGGTGGCTCTGGAAACACCATATATTTT.

This clone showed up just once. The J gene is TRBJ1-3, the V gene TRBV5-1, with a possible D match to TRBD1 (6 bases). Germline V CDR1 and CDR2: SGHRS, YFSETQ. The CDR3 length is 16 residues. V dropped 3 bases and J dropped 2 bases, with 15 bases sitting between them. The CDR3 DNA reads TGCGCCAGCAGCTCACAGGGTTCAAGCACTGGAAACACCATATATTTT. This translates into CASSSQGSSTGNTIYF.

The rearrangement links TRBV4-2 to TRBJ2-7, with 9 bases that match TRBD2. Germline CDR1 reads LGHNA; CDR2 reads YNFKEQ. The CDR3 loop spans 15 amino acids. Unmatched junction bases numbered 6, after V lost 0 bases and J lost 6 bases. The CDR3 region is CASSQDLAGRREQYF. CDR3 DNA: TGTGCCAGCAGCCAAGATCTAGCGGGGAGACGCGAGCAGTACTTC.

The genes are TRBV6-5 and TRBJ1-2; 9 bases align to TRBD1. V shed 8 bases, J shed 4 bases, and the junction held 5 bases outside the gene matches. Germline V gene lookup returns CDR1 MNHEY and CDR2 SVGAGI. CDR3 size: 13 residues. The CDR3 is CASGQGIGYGYTF. In DNA form, the CDR3 reads TGTGCCAGCGGACAGGGGATCGGCTATGGCTACACCTTC.

This clone was seen many times. The chain has TRBV2 and TRBJ1-1; TRBD1 agrees at 11 bases. There are 15 residues in the CDR3. V was clipped by 8 bases and J by 4 bases; unmatched bases: 9. CDR1 and CDR2 from the germline V gene are SNHLY and FYNNEI. CDR3 DNA sequence: TGTGCCAGCTACCGCGGGACAGGGGGATTCACTGAAGCTTTCTTT. Translating it yields CASYRGTGGFTEAFF.

CDR3 loop: CASSDGGGKDQPQHF. DNA for the CDR3: TGTGCCAGCAGTGATGGGGGGGGGAAGGATCAGCCCCAGCATTTT. The V gene is TRBV2, the J gene TRBJ1-5; TRBD1 is a possible D gene (5 bases). The V and J ends lost 3 bases and 5 bases respectively, with 14 bases between them. The CDR3 has 15 residues. CDR1 and CDR2 (germline): SNHLY, FYNNEI.

The chain combines TRBV10-3 with TRBJ2-3; 8 nucleotides align to TRBD2. V trimming: 3 bases; J trimming: 0 bases; junction bases outside the gene matches: 2. Germline CDR1 is ENHRY and CDR2 is SYGVKD. This CDR3 has 15 residues. The CDR3: CAISDGGGSTDTQYF. The CDR3 coding sequence is TGTGCCATCAGTGACGGCGGGGGGAGCACAGATACGCAGTATTTT.

This sequence joins TRBV10-3 and TRBJ2-3, with D perhaps TRBD1 (6 bases). The V end was cut by 6 bases, the J end by 2 bases, with 9 bases between. CDR1 is ENHRY, CDR2 SYGVKD, per germline. The CDR3 contains 13 residues. The CDR3: CAIRDRDTDTQYF. DNA for the CDR3: TGTGCCATCAGGGACAGAGACACAGATACGCAGTATTTT.

The chain links TRBV11-3 to TRBJ2-1, with D perhaps TRBD1 or TRBD2 (5 bases each). Germline values: CDR1 SGHNT, CDR2 YENEEA. This CDR3 region has 15 residues. The V gene lost 1 base and the J gene lost 2 bases, with 9 bases spanning the gap. This CDR3 reads CASSLAGDAYNEQFF. The CDR3 nucleotides are TGTGCCAGCAGCTTAGCCGGGGACGCCTACAATGAGCAGTTCTTC.

The rearrangement joins TRBV3-1 (or the pseudogene TRBV3-2) to TRBJ2-1, with D possibly TRBD2 on 5 matching bases. CDR1 is LGHDT, CDR2 YNNKEL, per germline (reference sequence). Trimming removed 0 bases at V and 5 bases at J, with 17 bases between. The CDR3 consists of 17 residues. The CDR3 nucleotides read TGTGCCAGCAGCCAAGATCCTTCTAGCTCGGAGGACAATGAGCAGTTCTTC. This gives the protein CASSQDPSSSEDNEQFF.

The chain couples TRBV10-2 to TRBJ2-7; no clear D gene. CDR3 length: 11 residues. Germline-derived CDR1 and CDR2 are WSHSY and SAAADI. The V gene lost 4 bases and the J gene lost 4 bases, with 5 bases spanning the gap. CDR3 sequence reads: CASSVQYEQYF. Here the CDR3 DNA reads TGCGCCAGCAGTGTGCAATACGAGCAGTACTTC.

The chain is built from TRBV29-1 and TRBJ2-7; 9 bases are shared with TRBD2. V shed 7 bases, J shed 2 bases, and the junction held 9 bases outside the gene matches. Germline-derived CDR1 and CDR2 are SQVTM and ANQGSEA. The CDR3 has 14 amino acids. In DNA form, the CDR3 reads TGCAGCGCCGCAGCGGGGGGCCTACCCTACGAGCAGTACTTC. It translates to CSAAAGGLPYEQYF.

The chain links TRBV2 to TRBJ2-7, with TRBD1 matching over 7 bases. CDR3 length: 13 amino acids. Germline values: CDR1 SNHLY, CDR2 FYNNEI. With 2 bases clipped from V and 5 bases from J, the junction kept 3 bases outside the gene matches. In nucleotides, the CDR3 is TGTGCCAGCAGTGAAACAGGGGATCACGAGCAGTACTTC. Its protein is CASSETGDHEQYF. The full variable domain, in which reference TRBV2 and TRBJ2-7 provide the parts outside the CDR3, is EPEVTQTPSHQVTQMGQEVILRCVPISNHLYFYWYRQILGQKVEFLVSFYNNEISEKSEIFDDQFSVERPDGSNFTLKIRSTKLEDSAMYFCASSETGDHEQYFGPGTRLTVT.